The present T cell receptor (beta chain) was sequenced within a study of blood T cells in healthy people across ages. Then a second PCR, running roughly 7 to 11 cycles, was carried out with a sample-barcoded 5' primer and a J-beta primer mix. TCRdb reprocessed the 5' RACE reads with MiXCR, giving one entry per CDR3 protein. The profile shows about 1.1 million distinct CDR3 sequences, less than 45% of them singletons. This clonotype occurred a few times. There are 15 residues in the CDR3. Trimming removed 4 bases at V and 2 bases at J, with 15 bases between. Germline lookup yields CDR1 PRHDT and CDR2 FYEKMQ (reference sequence).

The TCR sequence derives from a man aged 18 to 29 in good health. This chain links TRBV13 with TRBJ2-7; a weak D match, TRBD1 (5 bases). Sequencing was performed on blood. In nucleotides, the CDR3 is TGTGCCAGCAGCTCGCGGACACATCAAACCTACGAGCAGTACTTC. This gives the protein CASSSRTHQTYEQYF.